What follows are 8 T cell receptor beta chains derived from one specimen sequenced in a study of tissue T cells after allogeneic stem cell transplantation. Only in-frame clones appear in the TCRdb table, and some are missing; sequencing was by immunoSEQ multiplex PCR. The repertoire consists of about 4,400 clones, with around 60% occurring once and the leading ten covering around 7%. The specimen was left colon tissue, collected at autopsy. These receptor sequences come from a male donor at least 60 years old with lung cancer.

V gene TRBV7-2 combines with J gene TRBJ1-2; weak D call: TRBD1 (6 bases). V gave up 4 bases and J gave up 7 bases, with 19 bases separating them. Germline CDR1 and CDR2: SGHTA and FQGNSA. This CDR3 is 15 amino acids long. CDR3 nucleotides: TGTGCCAGCAGCTACGGGGGGGCAGGGTATATTGGCTACACCTTC. This sequence encodes CASSYGGAGYIGYTF.

The V gene is TRBV5-5, the J gene TRBJ2-7; tentatively, D is TRBD1 (5 bases). Trimming cost V 2 bases and J 5 bases, with 17 bases left between them. CDR1 is SGHKS and CDR2 is YYEKEE in the germline V gene (reference sequence). The CDR3 runs to 15 residues. The CDR3 here is CASSLRHWGEHEQYF. DNA of the CDR3: TGTGCCAGCAGCTTACGACACTGGGGCGAACACGAGCAGTACTTC.

CDR3 protein: CASSLERGTDTQYF. In DNA form, the CDR3 reads TGCGCCAGCAGCTTGGAGCGGGGCACAGATACGCAGTATTTT. The chain employs TRBV5-1 and TRBJ2-3; weak D call: TRBD2 (6 bases). CDR1 is SGHRS and CDR2 is YFSETQ in the germline V gene. V was pared by 0 bases and J by 1 base, with 6 bases between. The CDR3 is 14 residues long.

This clone was picked up one time. The chain is built from TRBV13 and TRBJ1-5; D remains unclear. Germline V CDR1 and CDR2: PRHDT, FYEKMQ (reference sequence). The CDR3 loop spans 14 amino acids. V gave up 0 bases and J gave up 4 bases, with 7 bases separating them. CDR3 in DNA: TGTGCCAGCAGCTTAGGCATGGGGAATCAGCCCCAGCATTTT. This translates into CASSLGMGNQPQHF.

J is TRBJ1-4 and V is TRBV28, with 9 bases that match TRBD1. With V trimmed by 7 bases and J by 8 bases, 5 bases remained unmatched. Per germline, CDR1 MDHEN and CDR2 SYDVKM. The length of the CDR3 is 13 residues. The CDR3 is CASTTGGEEKLFF. CDR3 DNA: TGTGCCAGCACCACAGGGGGCGAAGAAAAACTGTTTTTT.

This chain links TRBV11-3 with TRBJ2-2; unclear D gene. Trimming removed 1 base at V and 3 bases at J, with 6 bases between. The CDR3 contains 14 residues. Germline values: CDR1 SGHNT, CDR2 YENEEA. The CDR3 sequence is CASSLVWDTGELFF. The CDR3 bases are TGTGCCAGCAGCTTAGTTTGGGACACCGGGGAGCTGTTTTTT.

The V gene is TRBV6-2 or TRBV6-3, the J gene TRBJ2-5, with D perhaps matching TRBD2 (6 bases). Per germline, CDR1 MNHEY and CDR2 SVGEGT. This CDR3 is 14 amino acids long. Trimming left V 6 bases short and J 2 bases short, with 13 bases between. CDR3 nucleotide sequence: TGTGCCAGCAGCCCCCGGCGGGGACAAGAGACCCAGTACTTC. Protein product: CASSPRRGQETQYF.

The chain joins TRBV28 to TRBJ2-3; no firm D call. Germline V gene lookup returns CDR1 MDHEN and CDR2 SYDVKM. V lost 7 bases, J lost 1 base, and 9 bases lay in between. This CDR3 has 13 residues. The CDR3 here is CASTKPGTDTQYF. CDR3 sequence (DNA): TGTGCCAGCACTAAACCCGGCACAGATACGCAGTATTTT. The full variable domain, in which reference TRBV28 and TRBJ2-3 provide the parts outside the CDR3, is DVKVTQSSRYLVKRTGEKVFLECVQDMDHENMFWYRQDPGLGLRLIYFSYDVKMKEKGDIPEGYSVSREKKERFSLILESASTNQTSMYLCASTKPGTDTQYFGPGTRLTVL.